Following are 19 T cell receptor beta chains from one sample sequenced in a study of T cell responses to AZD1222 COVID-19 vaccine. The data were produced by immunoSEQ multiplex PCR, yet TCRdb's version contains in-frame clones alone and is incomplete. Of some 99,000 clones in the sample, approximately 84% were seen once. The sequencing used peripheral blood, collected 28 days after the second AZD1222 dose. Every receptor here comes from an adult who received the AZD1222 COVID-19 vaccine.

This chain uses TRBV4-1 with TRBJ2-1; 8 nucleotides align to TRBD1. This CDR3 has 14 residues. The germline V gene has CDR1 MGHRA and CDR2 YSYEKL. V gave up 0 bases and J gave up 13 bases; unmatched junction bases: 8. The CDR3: CASSQDGWTGSQFF. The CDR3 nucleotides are TGCGCCAGCAGCCAAGATGGGTGGACAGGGTCTCAGTTCTTC.

This CDR3 is CASSVSRDPNLETQYF. The CDR3 DNA is TGTGCCAGCAGCGTGAGCAGGGACCCCAATTTGGAGACCCAGTACTTC. V usage is TRBV11-2 and J usage is TRBJ2-5; D is possibly TRBD1 or TRBD2 (5 bases each). Germline V gives CDR1 SGHAT, CDR2 FQNNGV. The V and J ends lost 5 bases and 5 bases respectively, with 21 bases between them. This CDR3 contains 16 residues.

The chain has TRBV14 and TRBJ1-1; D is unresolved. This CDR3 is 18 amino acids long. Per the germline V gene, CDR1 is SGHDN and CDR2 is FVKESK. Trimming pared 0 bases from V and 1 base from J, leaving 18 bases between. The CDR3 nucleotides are TGTGCCAGCAGCCAAGAAGGTGAAGGGTGGTTGGAGAACACTGAAGCTTTCTTT. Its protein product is CASSQEGEGWLENTEAFF.

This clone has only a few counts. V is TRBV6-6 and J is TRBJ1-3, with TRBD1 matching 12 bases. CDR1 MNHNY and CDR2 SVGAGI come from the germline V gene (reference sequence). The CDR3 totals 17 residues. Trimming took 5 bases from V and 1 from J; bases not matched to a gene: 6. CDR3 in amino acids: CASSHRDRGPSGNTIYF. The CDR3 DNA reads TGTGCCAGCAGTCACCGGGACAGGGGGCCTTCTGGAAACACCATATATTTT.

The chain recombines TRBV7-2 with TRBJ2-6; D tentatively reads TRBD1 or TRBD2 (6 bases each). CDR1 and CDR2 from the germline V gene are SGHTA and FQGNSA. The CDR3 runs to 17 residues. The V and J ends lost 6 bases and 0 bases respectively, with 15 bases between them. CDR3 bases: TGTGCCAGCAGTAAGAGGGGGGCACGCTCTGGGGCCAACGTCCTGACTTTC. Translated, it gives CASSKRGARSGANVLTF.

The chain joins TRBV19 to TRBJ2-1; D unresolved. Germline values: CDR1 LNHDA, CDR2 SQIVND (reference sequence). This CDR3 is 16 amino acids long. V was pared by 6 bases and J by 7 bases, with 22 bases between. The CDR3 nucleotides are TGTGCCAGTAGCAGTCGGTCTCAAGCCGGACGGAATGAGCAGTTCTTC. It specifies CASSSRSQAGRNEQFF.

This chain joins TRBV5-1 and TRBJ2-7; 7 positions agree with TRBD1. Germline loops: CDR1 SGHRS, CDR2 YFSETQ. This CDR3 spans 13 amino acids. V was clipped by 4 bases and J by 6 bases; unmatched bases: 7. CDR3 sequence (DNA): TGCGCCAGCAGCGTAGACAGGGCCGCCGAGCAGTACTTC. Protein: CASSVDRAAEQYF.

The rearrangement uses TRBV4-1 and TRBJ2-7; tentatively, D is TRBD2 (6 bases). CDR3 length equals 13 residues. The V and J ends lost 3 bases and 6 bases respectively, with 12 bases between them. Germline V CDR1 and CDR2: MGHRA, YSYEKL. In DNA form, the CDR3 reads TGCGCCAGCAGCCAGGAAGGGAGGCCCGAGCAGTACTTC. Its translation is CASSQEGRPEQYF.

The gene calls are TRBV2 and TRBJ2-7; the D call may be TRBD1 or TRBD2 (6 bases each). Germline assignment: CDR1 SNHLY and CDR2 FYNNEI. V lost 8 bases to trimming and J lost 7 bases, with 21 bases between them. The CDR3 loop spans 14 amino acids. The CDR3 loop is CASEGGSDLIEQYF. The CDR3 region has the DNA TGTGCCAGCGAGGGGGGCTCAGACCTCATTGAGCAGTACTTC.

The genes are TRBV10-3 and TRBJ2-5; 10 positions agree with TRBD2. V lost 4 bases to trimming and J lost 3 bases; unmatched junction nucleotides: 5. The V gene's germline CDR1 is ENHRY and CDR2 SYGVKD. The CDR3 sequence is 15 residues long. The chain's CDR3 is CAISGSGGAEETQYF. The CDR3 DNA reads TGTGCCATCAGTGGGAGCGGGGGGGCCGAAGAGACCCAGTACTTC.

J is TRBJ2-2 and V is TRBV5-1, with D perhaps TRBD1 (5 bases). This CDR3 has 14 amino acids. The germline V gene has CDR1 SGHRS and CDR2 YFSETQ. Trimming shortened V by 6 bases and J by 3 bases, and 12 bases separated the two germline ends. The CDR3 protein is CASTFRVDTGELFF. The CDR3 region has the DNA TGCGCCAGCACCTTCAGGGTGGACACCGGGGAGCTGTTTTTT.

CDR3 loop: CASSQAGRFEKLFF. The CDR3 nucleotides read TGCGCCAGCAGCCAGGCAGGGAGGTTTGAAAAACTGTTTTTT. J is TRBJ1-4 and V is TRBV4-1, with D tentatively TRBD1 (5 bases). V was cut by 3 bases and J by 7 bases, with 12 bases left in between. CDR1 and CDR2 (germline): MGHRA, YSYEKL. The CDR3 spans 14 residues.

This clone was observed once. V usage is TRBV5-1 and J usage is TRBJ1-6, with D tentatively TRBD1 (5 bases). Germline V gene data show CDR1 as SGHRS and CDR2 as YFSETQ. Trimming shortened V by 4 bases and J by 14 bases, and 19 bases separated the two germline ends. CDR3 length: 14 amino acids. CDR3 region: CASSDGQFPSALHF. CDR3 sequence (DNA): TGCGCCAGCAGCGATGGACAATTTCCCTCGGCCCTCCACTTT. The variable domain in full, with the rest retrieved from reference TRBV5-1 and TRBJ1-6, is KAGVTQTPRYLIKTRGQQVTLSCSPISGHRSVSWYQQTPGQGLQFLFEYFSETQRNKGNFPGRFSGRQFSNSRSEMNVSTLELGDSALYLCASSDGQFPSALHFGNGTRLTVT.

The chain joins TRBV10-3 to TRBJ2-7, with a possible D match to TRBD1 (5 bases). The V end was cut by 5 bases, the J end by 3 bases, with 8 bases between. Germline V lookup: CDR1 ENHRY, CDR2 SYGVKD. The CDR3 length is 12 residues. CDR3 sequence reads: CAISLQGYEQYF. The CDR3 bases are TGTGCCATCAGTCTCCAGGGCTACGAGCAGTACTTC.

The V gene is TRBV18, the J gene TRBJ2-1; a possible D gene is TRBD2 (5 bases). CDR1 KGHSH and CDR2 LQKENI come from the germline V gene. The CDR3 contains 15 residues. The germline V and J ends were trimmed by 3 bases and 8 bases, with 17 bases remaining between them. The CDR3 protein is CASSPAGWAPDEQFF. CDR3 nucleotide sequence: TGTGCCAGCTCACCGGCGGGTTGGGCCCCTGATGAGCAGTTCTTC.

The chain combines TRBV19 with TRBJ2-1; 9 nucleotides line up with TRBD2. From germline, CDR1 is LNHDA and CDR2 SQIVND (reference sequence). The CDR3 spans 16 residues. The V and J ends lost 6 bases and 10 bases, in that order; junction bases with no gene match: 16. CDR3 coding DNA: TGTGCCAGTAGAAGGTCGAGGGCGGGAGGGCCACGAGAGCAGTTCTTC. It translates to CASRRSRAGGPREQFF.

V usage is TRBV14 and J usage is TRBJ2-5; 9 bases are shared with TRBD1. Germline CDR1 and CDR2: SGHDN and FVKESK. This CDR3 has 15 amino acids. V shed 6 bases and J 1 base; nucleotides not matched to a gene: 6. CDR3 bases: TGTGCCAGCAGTCCACGGACAGGGGCCCAAGAGACCCAGTACTTC. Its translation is CASSPRTGAQETQYF.

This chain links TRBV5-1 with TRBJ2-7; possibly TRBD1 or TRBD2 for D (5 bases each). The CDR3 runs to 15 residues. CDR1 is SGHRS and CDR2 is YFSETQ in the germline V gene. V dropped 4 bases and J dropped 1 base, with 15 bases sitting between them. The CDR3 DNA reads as TGCGCCAGCAGCCGAGAGGGAGACAGTTCCTACGAGCAGTACTTC. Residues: CASSREGDSSYEQYF.

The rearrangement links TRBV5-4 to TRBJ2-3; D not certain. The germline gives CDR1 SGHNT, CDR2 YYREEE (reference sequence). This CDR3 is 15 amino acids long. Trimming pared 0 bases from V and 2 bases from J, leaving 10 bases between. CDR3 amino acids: CASSLVARVTDTQYF. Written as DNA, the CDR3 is TGTGCCAGCAGCTTGGTCGCGAGAGTCACAGATACGCAGTATTTT.